This entry features one TCR beta chain sequence. These data originate in a study of blood T cell repertoires in COVID-19. About the research overall: COVID-19 samples, acute and convalescent, were from the United States, Italy and Spain. Nucleic acid was either cDNA or gDNA, and it came from T cells, B-cell-depleted T cells, or PBMCs.

Germline V gene data show CDR1 as SGHTA and CDR2 as FQGTGA. V was shortened by 2 bases and J by 6 bases, with 17 bases between the two germline ends. The CDR3 is made up of 16 amino acids. Assignments of participants to cohorts depended upon their own reported clinical history. Authors' data handling: Estimated nucleated cell counts came from reference gene primer amplification. Sequencing used immunoSEQ multiplex PCR; TCRdb keeps in-frame clones, though not all of them. Clone size and the V and J calls come from that table; the DNA yielded D and trimming. The repertoire includes 300,000 to 350,000 clones, around 90% of them detected once, and over 3.5% sits in the top ten.

This clonotype originated in a woman between 18 and 29 years old with acute COVID-19. The sequencing sample was made of PBMCs or T cells enriched from blood (not recorded which). The chain uses TRBV7-3 and TRBJ2-1, with a weak D call TRBD2 (6 bases). The CDR3 spells CASSLSAGTLINEQFF. The CDR3 DNA reads as TGTGCCAGCAGCTTATCTGCGGGAACGCTGATCAATGAGCAGTTCTTC. The variable domain in full, with the rest retrieved from reference TRBV7-3 and TRBJ2-1, is GAGVSQTPSNKVTEKGKYVELRCDPISGHTALYWYRQSLGQGPEFLIYFQGTGAADDSGLPNDRFFAVRPEGSVSTLKIQRTERGDSAVYLCASSLSAGTLINEQFFGPGTRLTVL.